This TCR beta chain was sequenced in a study of blood T cell repertoires in COVID-19. This CDR3 is 15 amino acids long. Germline CDR1 and CDR2: SGHTA and FQGNSA. The V end was cut by 7 bases, the J end by 2 bases, with 16 bases between. TCRdb keeps only in-frame clones here, not all; method: immunoSEQ multiplex PCR. In the table there are roughly 170,000 clones, about 86% of which are singletons. The TCR sequence derives from a woman between 65 and 79 years old with COVID-19, enrolled during active disease. Source material: peripheral blood. J is TRBJ2-3 and V is TRBV7-2, with D possibly TRBD1 on 5 matching bases. In DNA form, the CDR3 reads TGTGCCAGCACCCCAGGGATGGCGTACACAGATACGCAGTATTTT. Translation: CASTPGMAYTDTQYF.